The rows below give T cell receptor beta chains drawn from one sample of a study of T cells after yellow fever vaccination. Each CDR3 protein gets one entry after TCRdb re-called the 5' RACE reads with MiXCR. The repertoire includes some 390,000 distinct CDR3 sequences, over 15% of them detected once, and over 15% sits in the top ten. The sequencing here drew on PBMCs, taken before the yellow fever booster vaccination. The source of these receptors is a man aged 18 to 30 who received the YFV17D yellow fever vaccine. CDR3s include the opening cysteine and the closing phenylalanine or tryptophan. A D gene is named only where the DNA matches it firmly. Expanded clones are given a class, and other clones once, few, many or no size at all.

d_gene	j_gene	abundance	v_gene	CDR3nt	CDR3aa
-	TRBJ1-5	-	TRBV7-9	TGTGCCAGCAGCTCCATCATGAACAATCAGCCCCAGCATTTT	CASSSIMNNQPQHF
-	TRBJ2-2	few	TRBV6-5	TGTGCCAGCAGTTACGTAGGTGGGGTAGGGAACACCGGGGAGCTGTTTTTT	CASSYVGGVGNTGELFF
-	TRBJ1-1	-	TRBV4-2	TGTGCCAGCAGCCAGAGGACAGAGGGGAACACTGAAGCTTTCTTT	CASSQRTEGNTEAFF
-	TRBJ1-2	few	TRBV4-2	TGTGCCAGCAGCCAAGTACGGGGGACGGGGCTAGGCTATGGCTACACCTTC	CASSQVRGTGLGYGYTF
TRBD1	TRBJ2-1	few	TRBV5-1	TGCGCCAGCAGCACGGGACAGGGGCTCGGTAATGAGCAGTTCTTC	CASSTGQGLGNEQFF
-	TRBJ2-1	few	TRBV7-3	TGTGCCAGCAGCTTAACTGGGACGAGCAATGAGCAGTTCTTC	CASSLTGTSNEQFF
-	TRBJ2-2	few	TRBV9	TGTGCCAGCAGCGCGGACGGACGCACCGGGGAGCTGTTTTTT	CASSADGRTGELFF
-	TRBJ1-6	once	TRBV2	TGTGCCAGCAGTGATATCGGCAGGAATTCACCCCTCCACTTT	CASSDIGRNSPLHF
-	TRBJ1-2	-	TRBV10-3	TGTGCCATCAGTGACAGCTATGGCTACACCTTC	CAISDSYGYTF
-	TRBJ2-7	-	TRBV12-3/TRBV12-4	TGTGCCAGCACCCTCCTTGGGCACGAGCAGTACTTC	CASTLLGHEQYF
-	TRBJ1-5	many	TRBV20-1	TGCAGTGCTAGCCTCCAGGCTTTCAATCAGCCCCAGCATTTT	CSASLQAFNQPQHF
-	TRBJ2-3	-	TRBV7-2	TGTGCCAGCAGCTCGGAGGTTGAAGTTGCAGATACGCAGTATTTT	CASSSEVEVADTQYF
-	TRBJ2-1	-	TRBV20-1	TGCAGTGCTAGTATCCCGCCGGCGGTCGATGAGCAGTTCTTC	CSASIPPAVDEQFF
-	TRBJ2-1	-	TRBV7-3	TGTGCCAGCAGCTTAAATGTGGTGACCTACAATGAGCAGTTCTTC	CASSLNVVTYNEQFF
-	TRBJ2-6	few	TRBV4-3	TGCGCCAGCAGTTCTAAGGTCCTCTCTGGGGCCAACGTCCTGACTTTC	CASSSKVLSGANVLTF
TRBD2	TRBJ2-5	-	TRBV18	TGTGCCAGCTCCCAAGGGACTAGCGGGGGACAAGAGACCCAGTACTTC	CASSQGTSGGQETQYF
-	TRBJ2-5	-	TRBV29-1	TGCAGCGTTGGGAAAAATGTGTTGGAGACCCAGTACTTC	CSVGKNVLETQYF
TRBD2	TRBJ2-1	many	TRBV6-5	TGTGCCAGCAGTTCGACTAGCGGGGGGCCGAATGAGCAGTTCTTC	CASSSTSGGPNEQFF
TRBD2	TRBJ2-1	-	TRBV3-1	TGTGCCAGCAGCTCCTACGGCCTAGCGGTCTCCTACAATGAGCAGTTCTTC	CASSSYGLAVSYNEQFF
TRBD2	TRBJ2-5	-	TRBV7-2	TGTGCCAGCAGCTGGGGCAAGCGGGGGGACGAGACCCAGTACTTC	CASSWGKRGDETQYF
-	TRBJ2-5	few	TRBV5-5	TGTGCCAGCAGCTCGTCGGATTTGCAAGAGACCCAGTACTTC	CASSSSDLQETQYF
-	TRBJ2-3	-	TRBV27	TGTGCCAGCAGTTCGCGAGCCGGGTATACGCAGTATTTT	CASSSRAGYTQYF
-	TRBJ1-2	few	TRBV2	TGTGCCAGCAGTGATACGTGGGCGGATGGCTACACCTTC	CASSDTWADGYTF
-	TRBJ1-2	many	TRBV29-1	TGCAGCGTTGTCGGCTATGGCTACACCTTC	CSVVGYGYTF
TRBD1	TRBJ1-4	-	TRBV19	TGTGCCAGTAGTCCACGGGACAGGACGATATTACCGACTGAAAAACTGTTTTTT	CASSPRDRTILPTEKLFF
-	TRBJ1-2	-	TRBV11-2	TGTGCCAGCAGCCCCTCACAGGGCACCAACTATGGCTACACCTTC	CASSPSQGTNYGYTF
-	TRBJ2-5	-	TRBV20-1	TGCAGTGCCGCGGACCCAAAATACCAAGAGACCCAGTACTTC	CSAADPKYQETQYF
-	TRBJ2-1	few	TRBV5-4	TGTGCCAGCAGCTTGGGAGGGACGGGTGGGGGTGAGCAGTTCTTC	CASSLGGTGGGEQFF
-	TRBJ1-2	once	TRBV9	TGTGCCAGCAGCGTAGGAGAGTGGGCTCATGGCTACACCTTC	CASSVGEWAHGYTF
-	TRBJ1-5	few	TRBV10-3	TGTGCCATCAGTCTACAGGCGGGCGATCAGCCCCAGCATTTT	CAISLQAGDQPQHF
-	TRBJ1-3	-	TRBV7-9	TGTGCCAGCAGCTTAGATCCCCTCGGACGTCGAAGCTCTGGAAACACCATATATTTT	CASSLDPLGRRSSGNTIYF
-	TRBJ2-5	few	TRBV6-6	TGTGCCACCGCCGGGACGAGGAATGGGGGGACCCAGTACTTC	CATAGTRNGGTQYF
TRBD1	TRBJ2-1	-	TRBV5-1	TGCGCCAGCTACCGGGACAGGGTCAATGAGCAGTTCTTC	CASYRDRVNEQFF
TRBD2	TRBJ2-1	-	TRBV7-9	TGTGCCAGCAGGGCCAGCGGGACTAGCCCTCCCGAGCAGTTCTTC	CASRASGTSPPEQFF
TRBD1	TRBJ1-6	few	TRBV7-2	TGTGCCAGCAGCTTACGGGACAGGTCACCCCTCCACTTT	CASSLRDRSPLHF
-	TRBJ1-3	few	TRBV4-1	TGCGCCAGCACGCGTGCGGCGGGCTCTGGAAACACCATATATTTT	CASTRAAGSGNTIYF
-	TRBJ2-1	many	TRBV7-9	TGTGCCAGCAGCTTAGTCTCCCTCAGCTCCTACAATGAGCAGTTCTTC	CASSLVSLSSYNEQFF
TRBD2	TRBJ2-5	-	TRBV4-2	TGTGCCAGCAGCCAAGAAGGTGCGGGGGATAGGCAAGAGACCCAGTACTTC	CASSQEGAGDRQETQYF
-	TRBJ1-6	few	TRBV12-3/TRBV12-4	TGTGCCAGCAGTTTACGACCGACAGGCAATAATTCACCCCTCCACTTT	CASSLRPTGNNSPLHF
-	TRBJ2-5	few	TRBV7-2	TGTGCCAGCTCCCCCGCGGGGTATATCCAAGAGACCCAGTACTTC	CASSPAGYIQETQYF
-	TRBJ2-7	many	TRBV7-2	TGTGCCAGCAGCTTAGAGGGCGCACTCGAGCAGTACTTC	CASSLEGALEQYF
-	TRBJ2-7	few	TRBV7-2	TGTGCCAGCAGCTTTGGGGCTTTGGGGCCAGGCTACGAGCAGTACTTC	CASSFGALGPGYEQYF